Sequencing of this TCR beta chain was carried out in a study of blood T cell repertoires in COVID-19. Study at large: Samples taken during acute and convalescent COVID-19 were collected in the United States, Italy and Spain. T cells, B-cell-depleted T cells, or PBMCs provided the cDNA or gDNA that served as material.

The germline V gene encodes CDR1 LNHDA and CDR2 SQIVND (reference sequence). The CDR3 is 15 amino acids. J gave up 0 bases and V 5 bases, and 2 bases lay outside the gene matches. This table comes from immunoSEQ multiplex PCR, and its TCRdb copy is limited to in-frame clones, with some not included. The table records about 75,000 clones, about 88% of them present only once. What was sequenced was peripheral blood. The chain recombines TRBV19 with TRBJ2-2, with 8 positions matching TRBD2. The receptor's source is a human donor in a cohort sampled during active COVID-19. CDR3 sequence (DNA): TGTGCCAGTAGTCGGGGGGGGGCGAACACCGGGGAGCTGTTTTTT. Protein product: CASSRGGANTGELFF.